This T cell receptor (beta chain) appears in the sequencing data of a study of cytomegalovirus exposure and HLA in healthy donors. Germline V gene lookup returns CDR1 SGHNT and CDR2 YENEEA. This CDR3 has 15 amino acids. Trimming removed 2 bases at V and 2 bases at J, with 9 bases between. The assay was immunoSEQ multiplex PCR, and TCRdb's table has in-frame clones only and misses some. The data show 40,000 to 60,000 clones, 94% seen once. V usage is TRBV11-3 and J usage is TRBJ2-2; possible D gene TRBD1, 5 bases. The sample comprised PBMCs. This sequence was found in a woman younger than 30 in good health and CMV-seropositive. CDR3 bases: TGTGCCAGCAGCTTATGGCAGGGAAACACCGGGGAGCTGTTTTTT. It is translated as CASSLWQGNTGELFF.